This passage covers 2 T cell receptor beta chains from one sample sequenced in a study of blood T cells in healthy people across ages. PCR was performed a second time for about 7 to 12 cycles using a sample-barcoded 5' primer and a J-beta primer mix. TCRdb reprocessed the 5' RACE reads with MiXCR, giving one entry per CDR3 protein. Found here are 550,000 to 700,000 distinct CDR3 sequences, roughly 29% of them singletons; the top ten hold approximately 18%. The sequenced sample was blood. The source of these receptors is a woman between 70 and 85 years old in good health.

This rearrangement joins TRBV3-1 to TRBJ2-5; 7 nucleotides align to TRBD1. After removal of 11 bases from V and 3 bases from J, the junction contained 15 bases not matched to a gene. Germline values: CDR1 LGHDT, CDR2 YNNKEL (reference sequence). The CDR3 has 15 amino acids. DNA of the CDR3: TGTGCCGGCGCCCGTATCGGGACAGCAAAAGAGACCCAGTACTTC. It yields the protein CAGARIGTAKETQYF.

This clonotype was seen more than once but under ten times. J is TRBJ2-2 and V is TRBV12-5; 8 bases are shared with TRBD2. The germline V gene has CDR1 LGHNT and CDR2 FRNRAP. V lost 9 bases to trimming and J lost 2 bases; unmatched junction nucleotides: 5. The CDR3 contains 14 residues. CDR3 sequence: CASAGLVNTGELFF. CDR3 in DNA: TGTGCTAGCGCGGGACTAGTCAACACCGGGGAGCTGTTTTTT. Using reference TRBV12-5 and TRBJ2-2 for the parts outside the CDR3, the full variable domain is DARVTQTPRHKVTEMGQEVTMRCQPILGHNTVFWYRQTMMQGLELLAYFRNRAPLDDSGMPKDRFSAEMPDATLATLKIQPSEPRDSAVYFCASAGLVNTGELFFGEGSRLTVL.